This T cell receptor beta chain came from a study of cytomegalovirus exposure and HLA in healthy donors. Study-level results: It was assumed in the presence/absence analyses that sequencing depth was roughly uniform across donors.

To note about this clone: Its antigen remains unidentified.

Primers: 60 Vbeta forward and 13 Jbeta reverse. Only in-frame clones appear in the TCRdb table, and some are missing; sequencing was by immunoSEQ multiplex PCR. The repertoire includes more than 150,000 clones, 65% to 90% of them detected once, and 1.2% sits in the top ten. The V gene's germline CDR1 is MNHNY and CDR2 SVGAGI (reference sequence). This CDR3 is 12 amino acids long. The clonotype originates from a girl aged 2 to 10 in good health and CMV-seropositive. This chain joins TRBV6-6 and TRBJ2-5, with TRBD2 matching 8 bases. The J call may be in error: the DNA end matches TRBJ2-7 better. The sequenced sample consisted of PBMCs. The CDR3 DNA sequence: TGTGCTGCCGCGGGAGGAAACTACGAGCAGTACTTC. It yields the protein CAAAGGNYEQYF.